Listed here are 28 T cell receptor beta chains from one sample, sequenced in a study of control samples from healthy donors and cancer patients. The data were produced by immunoSEQ multiplex PCR, yet TCRdb's version contains in-frame clones alone and is incomplete. The sample includes about 120,000 clones, roughly 90% of them seen just once. Sequencing used blood. The receptors shown here come from a man aged 50 to 59 in good health.

Note on this clone: This same CDR3 is encoded by further DNA sequences in the sample. The chain uses TRBV7-2 and TRBJ2-3; D is unclear. The germline CDR1 and CDR2 sequences are SGHTA and FQGNSA. The CDR3 spans 13 residues. Trimming removed 1 base at V and 1 base at J, with 3 bases between. CDR3 nucleotide sequence: TGTGCCAGCAGCTTAGTTCGCACAGATACGCAGTATTTT. It is translated as CASSLVRTDTQYF. The variable domain in full, with the rest retrieved from reference TRBV7-2 and TRBJ2-3, is GAGVSQSPSNKVTEKGKDVELRCDPISGHTALYWYRQSLGQGLEFLIYFQGNSAPDKSGLPSDRFSAERTGGSVSTLTIQRTQQEDSAVYLCASSLVRTDTQYFGPGTRLTVL.

This rearrangement joins TRBV6-2 or TRBV6-3 to TRBJ2-6; 8 bases align to TRBD2. The CDR3 has 20 residues. Trimming cost V 2 bases and J 0 bases; bases outside gene matches: 12. In germline, CDR1 is MNHEY, CDR2 SVGEGT. In nucleotides, the CDR3 is TGTGCCAGCAGTTACGCGGACATTTGGACTAGCTTCTCTGGGGCCAACGTCCTGACTTTC. This sequence encodes CASSYADIWTSFSGANVLTF.

The chain has TRBV11-2 and TRBJ1-5, with 7 bases identical to TRBD1. Germline V gene data show CDR1 as SGHAT and CDR2 as FQNNGV. V lost 5 bases to trimming and J lost 3 bases; unmatched junction nucleotides: 4. The CDR3 is 14 amino acids. DNA of the CDR3: TGTGCCAGCAGCGACACAGGGGCCAATCAGCCCCAGCATTTT. Translation gives CASSDTGANQPQHF.

V is TRBV24-1 and J is TRBJ2-3; 7 bases agree with TRBD2. Germline values: CDR1 KGHDR, CDR2 SFDVKD. The CDR3 runs to 16 residues. V gave up 2 bases and J gave up 6 bases; unmatched junction bases: 10. The CDR3 DNA reads as TGTGCCACCAGTGATTCCGCCGCGGGGGACGCCGATACGCAGTATTTT. This translates into CATSDSAAGDADTQYF.

This chain connects TRBV11-3 to TRBJ1-1; 7 nucleotides match TRBD1. The CDR3 is 15 residues long. The V gene's germline CDR1 is SGHNT and CDR2 YENEEA. The trim removed 1 base at V and 1 base at J, leaving 3 bases unmatched. CDR3 bases: TGTGCCAGCAGCTTAGGGGGGACAGAGAACACTGAAGCTTTCTTT. This gives the protein CASSLGGTENTEAFF.

The CDR3 sequence: CASSVIYGGTLFGNTIYF. CDR3 nucleotides: TGTGCCAGCAGTGTAATTTACGGAGGGACCCTCTTTGGAAACACCATATATTTT. The chain combines TRBV6-1 with TRBJ1-3; D is possibly TRBD1 (5 bases). CDR3 length: 18 residues. Trimming shortened V by 4 bases and J by 3 bases, and 22 bases separated the two germline ends. Germline CDR1 reads MNHNS; CDR2 reads SASEGT.

J is TRBJ2-3 and V is TRBV3-1 (or the pseudogene TRBV3-2), with D tentatively TRBD1 or TRBD2 (6 bases each). Germline-derived CDR1 and CDR2 are LGHDT and YNNKEL (reference sequence). V was trimmed by 0 bases and J by 2 bases, leaving 12 bases between them. CDR3 length: 16 residues. The CDR3 region is CASSQDRGEPTDTQYF. CDR3 DNA: TGTGCCAGCAGCCAAGATAGGGGGGAACCCACAGATACGCAGTATTTT.

This chain uses TRBV11-2 with TRBJ1-1; D remains ambiguous. The CDR3 extends over 12 amino acids. Per the germline V gene, CDR1 is SGHAT and CDR2 is FQNNGV. V lost 6 bases and J lost 3, with 8 bases in between. CDR3 in amino acids: CASSREHTEAFF. CDR3 sequence (DNA): TGTGCCAGCAGTCGGGAGCACACTGAAGCTTTCTTT.

The chain links TRBV18 to TRBJ2-5; 10 bases line up with TRBD1. The CDR3 runs 15 residues. CDR1 and CDR2 (germline): KGHSH, LQKENI. The V and J ends lost 3 bases and 1 base, in that order; junction bases with no gene match: 2. The CDR3 bases are TGTGCCAGCTCACCCTGGGACAGGGGCCAAGAGACCCAGTACTTC. Translating it yields CASSPWDRGQETQYF.

V usage is TRBV7-9 and J usage is TRBJ2-1; 7 bases are shared with TRBD2. CDR1 is SEHNR, CDR2 FQNEAQ, per germline (reference sequence). Germline trimming cut 6 bases from V and 4 bases from J; bases unmatched to any gene: 12. The CDR3 runs to 16 residues. The DNA for the CDR3 is TGTGCCAGCAGTTCCGTCCGGGAGGCCTGGTACAATGAGCAGTTCTTC. It encodes CASSSVREAWYNEQFF.

The chain uses TRBV5-6 and TRBJ2-3, with 13 bases matching TRBD2. J lost 5 bases, V lost 4 bases, and 7 bases had no gene match. The CDR3 sequence is 16 residues long. The germline gives CDR1 SGHDT, CDR2 YYEEEE. CDR3 region: CASSPELAGGIDTQYF. The CDR3 region has the DNA TGTGCCAGCAGCCCGGAACTAGCGGGGGGGATAGATACGCAGTATTTT.

The chain uses TRBV7-9 and TRBJ2-3; D gene unclear. The CDR3 has 13 residues. Germline V gene sequence: CDR1 SEHNR, CDR2 FQNEAQ (reference sequence). The V and J ends lost 5 bases and 0 bases respectively, with 6 bases between them. CDR3 region: CASSRTSTDTQYF. The CDR3, as DNA: TGTGCCAGCAGCCGGACGAGCACAGATACGCAGTATTTT. Full variable domain (rest looked up from reference TRBV7-9 and TRBJ2-3): DTGVSQNPRHKITKRGQNVTFRCDPISEHNRLYWYRQTLGQGPEFLTYFQNEAQLEKSRLLSDRFSAERPKGSFSTLEIQRTEQGDSAMYLCASSRTSTDTQYFGPGTRLTVL.

This clone showed up just once. V and J are TRBV4-3 and TRBJ1-2; no clear D. Trimming pared 0 bases from V and 4 bases from J, leaving 9 bases between. Germline lookup yields CDR1 LGHNA and CDR2 YSLEER. This CDR3 spans 14 amino acids. Written as DNA, the CDR3 is TGCGCCAGCAGCCAAGAAGCAGGAACCTATGGCTACACCTTC. Translated: CASSQEAGTYGYTF.

The chain links TRBV3-1 (or the pseudogene TRBV3-2) to TRBJ2-1; either TRBD1 or TRBD2 may supply D (5 bases each). V dropped 2 bases and J dropped 3 bases, with 11 bases sitting between them. CDR1 LGHDT and CDR2 YNNKEL come from the germline V gene (reference sequence). The CDR3 has 15 amino acids. CDR3 DNA sequence: TGTGCCAGCAGCCAACCCGGGACGATCTACAATGAGCAGTTCTTC. Translation: CASSQPGTIYNEQFF.

The V and J genes are TRBV5-1 and TRBJ2-3; D is unresolved. Looked up from germline, CDR1 is SGHRS and CDR2 is YFSETQ. The CDR3 sequence is 11 residues long. Trimming took off 5 bases at V and 2 bases at J, with 3 bases between the two ends. The CDR3: CASSNTDTQYF. CDR3 nucleotides: TGCGCCAGCAGTAACACAGATACGCAGTATTTT.

The rearrangement uses TRBV25-1 and TRBJ2-5, with 14 bases aligning to TRBD2. The CDR3 is 17 residues long. With V trimmed by 1 base and J by 2 bases, 3 bases remained unmatched. Germline-derived CDR1 and CDR2 are MGHDK and SYGVNS. The CDR3 nucleotides are TGTGCCAGCAGTGAATGGGGGACTAGCGGGGGTCAAGAGACCCAGTACTTC. This gives the protein CASSEWGTSGGQETQYF.

V usage is TRBV24-1 and J usage is TRBJ2-4; 9 positions match TRBD1. V gave up 3 bases and J gave up 5 bases; unmatched junction bases: 7. The germline gives CDR1 KGHDR, CDR2 SFDVKD. The CDR3 has 16 amino acids. The CDR3 coding sequence is TGTGCCACCAGTGATCAGGGGACAGGGACGGAAAACATTCAGTACTTC. Protein product: CATSDQGTGTENIQYF.

The rearrangement joins TRBV11-2 to TRBJ1-2; 7 bases align to TRBD1. The CDR3 totals 14 residues. The V segment lost 6 bases and the J segment 4 bases; nucleotides outside the gene matches: 8. Germline values: CDR1 SGHAT, CDR2 FQNNGV. The CDR3 DNA reads as TGTGCCAGCAGGAACACAGGGGATCCCTATGGCTACACCTTC. Protein: CASRNTGDPYGYTF. The whole variable domain, remainder taken from reference TRBV11-2 and TRBJ1-2, is EAGVAQSPRYKIIEKRQSVAFWCNPISGHATLYWYQQILGQGPKLLIQFQNNGVVDDSQLPKDRFSAERLKGVDSTLKIQPAKLEDSAVYLCASRNTGDPYGYTFGSGTRLTVV.

This clone was observed a few times. The chain uses TRBV23-1 and TRBJ1-4; TRBD1 matches at 7 bases. TRBV23-1 is labeled an ORF, and its function is uncertain. The CDR3 consists of 18 residues. V was clipped by 0 bases and J by 4 bases; unmatched bases: 11. The CDR3 coding sequence is TGCGCCAGCAGTCAATCGGAGGTAAACGACAGGGATAATGAAAAACTGTTTTTT. Translated, it gives CASSQSEVNDRDNEKLFF.

This chain joins TRBV30 and TRBJ1-1; D is unclear. This CDR3 has 11 amino acids. Looked up from germline, CDR1 is GTSNPN and CDR2 is SVGIG (reference sequence). V shed 5 bases and J shed 11 bases, with 15 bases lying between them. For the CDR3, the DNA is TGTGCCTGGGCTTCGAGGGCGGAGGCTTTCTTT. Amino acid sequence: CAWASRAEAFF.

This chain links TRBV10-3 with TRBJ1-1, with a weak D call TRBD1 (6 bases). Trimming took 6 bases from V and 8 from J, leaving 10 bases between them. This CDR3 region has 11 residues. Germline CDR1 reads ENHRY; CDR2 reads SYGVKD. CDR3 protein: CAIREGDEAFF. Written as DNA, the CDR3 is TGTGCCATCAGAGAGGGGGACGAAGCTTTCTTT.

This chain joins TRBV19 and TRBJ2-7; 8 bases fit TRBD1. Germline V gene data show CDR1 as LNHDA and CDR2 as SQIVND (reference sequence). CDR3 length equals 14 residues. With 5 bases clipped from V and 2 bases from J, the junction kept 5 bases outside the gene matches. CDR3: CASSPTGAAYEQYF. DNA for the CDR3: TGTGCCAGTAGTCCGACAGGGGCAGCCTACGAGCAGTACTTC.

This chain uses TRBV4-3 with TRBJ1-6; no firm D call. The CDR3 has 14 residues. CDR1 LGHNA and CDR2 YSLEER come from the germline V gene. Trimming left V 0 bases short and J 3 bases short, with 3 bases between. The CDR3 is CASSQEDYNSPLHF. The CDR3 DNA sequence: TGCGCCAGCAGCCAAGAGGACTATAATTCACCCCTCCACTTT.

The J gene is TRBJ2-3, the V gene TRBV10-2; D is possibly TRBD1 or TRBD2 (6 bases each). The length of the CDR3 is 18 residues. Germline V gene data show CDR1 as WSHSY and CDR2 as SAAADI. Trimming took 6 bases from V and 2 from J, leaving 24 bases between them. Here the CDR3 reads CASRGGGKQGRFTDTQYF. CDR3 nucleotides: TGCGCCAGCAGGGGAGGTGGGAAACAGGGTCGATTCACAGATACGCAGTATTTT.

The genes are TRBV15 and TRBJ1-4, with D unclear. Germline CDR1 LNHNV, CDR2 YYDKDF (reference sequence). The CDR3 sequence is 13 residues long. Trimming pared 5 bases from V and 5 bases from J, leaving 9 bases between. CDR3 bases: TGTGCCACCAGCCTAGGACTCAATGAAAAACTGTTTTTT. Protein sequence: CATSLGLNEKLFF.

The J gene is TRBJ1-1, the V gene TRBV19; D may be TRBD1 (5 bases). The germline V gene has CDR1 LNHDA and CDR2 SQIVND (reference sequence). Deletions cut 3 bases from V and 1 base from J, with 9 bases between. The CDR3 is 14 amino acids. CDR3 loop: CASSISRENTEAFF. For the CDR3, the DNA is TGTGCCAGTAGTATTAGCAGGGAGAACACTGAAGCTTTCTTT.

This CDR3 is CASSAGSRPVGEEQYF. The DNA of the CDR3 is TGTGCCAGCAGCGCCGGTTCAAGGCCCGTAGGGGAAGAGCAGTACTTC. The rearrangement links TRBV9 to TRBJ2-7; D is perhaps TRBD1 (5 bases). The CDR3 totals 16 residues. Trimming pared 3 bases from V and 7 bases from J, leaving 23 bases between. From germline, CDR1 is SGDLS and CDR2 YYNGEE.

The chain has TRBV5-1 and TRBJ1-2, with a possible D match to TRBD1 (6 bases). The CDR3 is 15 amino acids. V shed 5 bases and J shed 0 bases, with 14 bases lying between them. Germline loops: CDR1 SGHRS, CDR2 YFSETQ. CDR3 coding DNA: TGCGCCAGCAGGGTTGGACAGACCCCTAACTATGGCTACACCTTC. Translation: CASRVGQTPNYGYTF.